These 3 T cell receptor beta chains were all obtained from the same sample, sequenced in a study of early T cells in non-severe SARS-CoV-2 infection. TCRdb called the 5' RACE reads again in MiXCR, with one record for every CDR3 protein. The data contain 51,000 or so distinct CDR3 sequences, more than 9.5% of them singletons. The material sequenced was whole blood. The receptors derive from an adult who was a healthcare worker with PCR-confirmed SARS-CoV-2 infection or an uninfected control (not recorded which).

Ten or more counts support this clonotype. The CDR3 is CASSTGSPGELFF. The CDR3 DNA reads as TGTGCCAGCAGTACAGGGTCCCCCGGGGAGCTGTTTTTT. V is TRBV28 and J is TRBJ2-2, with D tentatively TRBD1 (6 bases). V was trimmed by 5 bases and J by 6 bases, leaving 10 bases between them. This CDR3 region has 13 residues. The V gene's germline CDR1 is MDHEN and CDR2 SYDVKM.

The chain couples TRBV20-1 to TRBJ1-1, with TRBD1 as a possible D gene (5 bases). The germline CDR1 and CDR2 sequences are DFQATT and SNEGSKA (reference sequence). Trimming shortened V by 2 bases and J by 0 bases, and 10 bases separated the two germline ends. The CDR3 runs 14 residues. CDR3 residues: CSARWGLMNTEAFF. The CDR3 DNA reads TGCAGTGCTAGATGGGGCCTCATGAACACTGAAGCTTTCTTT.

V usage is TRBV6-5 and J usage is TRBJ2-7; no firm D call. V lost 2 bases, J lost 3 bases, and 11 bases lay in between. This CDR3 spans 14 amino acids. The germline V gene has CDR1 MNHEY and CDR2 SVGAGI. Here the CDR3 DNA reads TGTGCCAGCAGTTACGGACCCGGAAACTACGAGCAGTACTTC. It specifies CASSYGPGNYEQYF.